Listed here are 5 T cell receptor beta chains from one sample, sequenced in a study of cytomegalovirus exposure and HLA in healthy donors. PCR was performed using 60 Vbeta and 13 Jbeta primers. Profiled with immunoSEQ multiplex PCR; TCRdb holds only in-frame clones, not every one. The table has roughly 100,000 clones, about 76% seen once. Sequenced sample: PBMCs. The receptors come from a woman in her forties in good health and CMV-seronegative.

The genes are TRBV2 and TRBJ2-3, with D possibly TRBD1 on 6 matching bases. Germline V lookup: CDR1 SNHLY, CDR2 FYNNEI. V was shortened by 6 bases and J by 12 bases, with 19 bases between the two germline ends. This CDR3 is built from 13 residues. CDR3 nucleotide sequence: TGTGCCAGCAGCGCTAACAGGGAGCGGTTCCAGTATTTT. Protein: CASSANRERFQYF.

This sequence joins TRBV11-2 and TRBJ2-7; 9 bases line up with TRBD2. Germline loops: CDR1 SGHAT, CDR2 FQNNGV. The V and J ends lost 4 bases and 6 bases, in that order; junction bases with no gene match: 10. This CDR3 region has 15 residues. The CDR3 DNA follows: TGTGCCAGCAGCTCGACGCGGGGGGGCGCGGGCGAGCAGTACTTC. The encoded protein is CASSSTRGGAGEQYF.

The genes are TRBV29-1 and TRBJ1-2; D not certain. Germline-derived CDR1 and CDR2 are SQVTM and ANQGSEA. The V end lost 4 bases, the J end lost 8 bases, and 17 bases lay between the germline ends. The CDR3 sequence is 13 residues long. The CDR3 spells CSVAPSAGNGYTF. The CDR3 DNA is TGCAGCGTTGCCCCCAGTGCGGGGAACGGCTACACCTTC.

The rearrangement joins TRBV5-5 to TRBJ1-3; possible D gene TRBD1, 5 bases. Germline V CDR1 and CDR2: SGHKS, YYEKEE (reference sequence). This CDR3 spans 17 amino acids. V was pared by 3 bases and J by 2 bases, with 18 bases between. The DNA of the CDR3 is TGTGCCAGCAGCTACGAGTGGGGCGGGACGGCTGGAAACACCATATATTTT. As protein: CASSYEWGGTAGNTIYF.

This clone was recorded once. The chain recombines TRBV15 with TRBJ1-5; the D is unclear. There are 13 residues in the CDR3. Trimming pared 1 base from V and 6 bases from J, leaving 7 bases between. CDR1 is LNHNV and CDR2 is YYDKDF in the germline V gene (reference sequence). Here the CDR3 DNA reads TGTGCCACCAGCAGAGTGCGGGCTCAGCCCCAGCATTTT. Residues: CATSRVRAQPQHF.